This TCR beta chain was found in a study of shared clonotypes between healthy human individuals. Notes on the study in general: Generally, naive subsets came out with larger estimated richness than memory subsets.

Together with CD45RO+ cells, CCR7-negative CD45RA+ TemRA cells were included in CD8 memory. Points on this clone: The antigen remains unidentified. The same CDR3 also results from other DNA sequences found in this sample.

In the authors' workflow: Junction-only immunoSEQ sequences carried no quality scores, so filtering differed. Sequencing used immunoSEQ multiplex PCR; TCRdb keeps in-frame clones, though not all of them. That table is the source of V, J and clone size, and D and trimming were worked out from the DNA. The sample yields 110,000 or so clones, about 63% seen once. This CDR3 is built from 14 residues. V gave up 5 bases and J gave up 4 bases; unmatched junction bases: 8. Per germline, CDR1 SGHTA and CDR2 FQGNSA. The TCR originated in a woman under 40 in good health. The sample was memory CD8+ T cells sorted from blood. Subset defined: CD45RO+ cells pooled with CCR7-negative TemRA cells. This rearrangement joins TRBV7-2 to TRBJ2-7, with 7 bases identical to TRBD2. The CDR3: CASSPQRDSYEQYF. The DNA of the CDR3 is TGTGCCAGCAGCCCCCAGCGGGACTCTTACGAGCAGTACTTC.